This TCR beta chain was recovered during a study of T cells in localized non-small cell lung cancer. TCRdb keeps only in-frame clones here, not all; method: immunoSEQ multiplex PCR. The data show some 72,000 clones, around four fifths seen once. Details on this clone: At one of its ends the junction is not consistent with the germline gene, which may arise from a read error. This CDR3 is also generated by other DNA sequences in the sample.

This CDR3 comprises 15 residues. Germline CDR1 and CDR2: MDHEN and SYDVKM. The gene calls are TRBV28 and TRBJ1-2, with 9 positions matching TRBD1. The sequencing used peripheral blood, collected before any cancer treatment. This sequence was found in a man between 35 and 75 years old with stage I lung adenocarcinoma. The CDR3 coding sequence is TGTGCCAGCAGCCAACAGGGGGCTAGATACTACGGCTACACCTTC. Its translation: CASSQQGARYYGYTF.